The rows below give T cell receptor beta chains drawn from one sample of a study of identical twins. TCRdb reanalysed the 5' RACE reads using MiXCR and keeps one entry per CDR3 protein. The sample shows about 890,000 distinct CDR3 sequences, about 12% of them seen only once. These data were also filed under a second study, of yellow fever vaccine responses in identical twins.

Material for sequencing was PBMCs. The receptors here all came from a woman under 30 in good health. Both conserved end residues are part of each CDR3. A D gene is named only where the DNA matches it firmly. Size values are once, few and many counts, or a class for expanded clones, and some rows have none.

clone_size	d_call	v_call	j_call	cdr3_aa	cdr3_nt
-	-	TRBV11-2	TRBJ1-2	CASSLGQVSPNGYTF	TGTGCCAGCAGCTTAGGGCAGGTGTCCCCTAATGGCTACACCTTC
-	-	TRBV25-1	TRBJ2-3	CASSETLARTDTQYF	TGTGCCAGCAGTGAAACCCTCGCTCGCACAGATACGCAGTATTTT
many	-	TRBV12-3/TRBV12-4	TRBJ2-7	CASRLGLRYEQYF	TGTGCCAGCAGATTAGGTCTGCGCTACGAGCAGTACTTC
-	TRBD2	TRBV28	TRBJ2-5	CASSPGLAGAQRRETQYF	TGTGCCAGCAGCCCTGGACTAGCGGGAGCCCAGAGGCGTGAGACCCAGTACTTC
-	-	TRBV6-1	TRBJ2-1	CASRQPRAGDKAGIEQFF	TGTGCCAGCAGACAACCTCGGGCGGGGGACAAAGCGGGGATTGAGCAGTTCTTC
-	TRBD2	TRBV28	TRBJ2-3	CASSRTSDSTDTQYF	TGTGCCAGCAGCCGAACTAGCGATAGCACAGATACGCAGTATTTT
-	-	TRBV20-1	TRBJ1-2	CSATEVEGSNYGYTF	TGCAGTGCTACGGAGGTAGAGGGATCTAACTATGGCTACACCTTC
few	-	TRBV7-6	TRBJ1-1	CASSLVPGLGTEAFF	TGTGCCAGCAGCTTAGTTCCAGGGTTGGGCACTGAAGCTTTCTTT
-	TRBD1	TRBV12-5	TRBJ1-1	CASGLRTGEAFF	TGTGCTAGTGGTTTGAGGACAGGGGAAGCTTTCTTT
-	TRBD1	TRBV18	TRBJ2-7	CASSKGQGGSYEQYF	TGTGCCAGCTCAAAGGGACAGGGAGGCTCCTACGAGCAGTACTTC
many	-	TRBV28	TRBJ1-5	CASSLGFQGNQPQHF	TGTGCCAGCAGTTTAGGGTTCCAGGGGAATCAGCCCCAGCATTTT
few	TRBD1	TRBV6-1	TRBJ2-7	CASSKPGTGSYEQYF	TGTGCCAGCAGTAAACCCGGGACAGGGTCCTACGAGCAGTACTTC
few	TRBD2	TRBV7-9	TRBJ2-3	CASTIAGGPTDTQYF	TGTGCCAGCACCATAGCGGGGGGACCCACAGATACGCAGTATTTT
few	-	TRBV12-3/TRBV12-4	TRBJ1-2	CASRPRRGAPTNYGYTF	TGTGCCAGCAGACCCCGCCGCGGGGCCCCCACTAACTATGGCTACACCTTC
many	-	TRBV7-9	TRBJ2-1	CASSSWEVEQFF	TGTGCCAGCAGCTCTTGGGAGGTTGAGCAGTTCTTC
many	TRBD2	TRBV5-1	TRBJ2-7	CASSLGGVYEQYF	TGCGCCAGCAGCCTGGGAGGGGTGTACGAGCAGTACTTC
few	TRBD2	TRBV10-3	TRBJ2-1	CAISVLGGADEQFF	TGTGCCATCAGTGTCCTCGGGGGGGCTGATGAGCAGTTCTTC
-	-	TRBV12-3/TRBV12-4	TRBJ2-2	CASSIGVPMTGELFF	TGTGCCAGCAGTATAGGGGTCCCTATGACCGGGGAGCTGTTTTTT
many	-	TRBV12-3/TRBV12-4	TRBJ2-1	CASSRRGSGTYNEQFF	TGTGCCAGCAGCAGAAGGGGTAGCGGTACCTACAATGAGCAGTTCTTC
few	TRBD2	TRBV9	TRBJ2-1	CASSVAGGPYEQFF	TGTGCCAGCAGCGTAGCGGGAGGGCCCTATGAGCAGTTCTTC
-	-	TRBV12-3/TRBV12-4	TRBJ2-3	CASSWPYAESGRSTDTQYF	TGTGCCAGCAGTTGGCCCTACGCAGAATCGGGACGGAGCACAGATACGCAGTATTTT
few	-	TRBV7-8	TRBJ1-2	CASSLSPPRGKYGYTF	TGTGCCAGCAGCTTATCTCCCCCTAGGGGAAAATATGGCTACACCTTC
many	-	TRBV12-3/TRBV12-4	TRBJ1-6	CASSLRPEINSPLHF	TGTGCCAGCAGTTTAAGGCCGGAAATTAATTCACCCCTCCACTTT
few	TRBD2	TRBV7-6	TRBJ2-3	CASSLGPLLAGASTDTQYF	TGTGCCAGCAGCTTAGGCCCTTTACTAGCGGGGGCCTCCACAGATACGCAGTATTTT
few	-	TRBV6-2/TRBV6-3	TRBJ2-1	CASSYQWVWESYNEQFF	TGTGCCAGCAGTTACCAATGGGTGTGGGAATCCTACAATGAGCAGTTCTTC
few	-	TRBV6-5	TRBJ2-3	CASSYGGMFTDTQYF	TGTGCCAGCAGTTACGGGGGAATGTTCACAGATACGCAGTATTTT
-	TRBD1	TRBV12-3/TRBV12-4	TRBJ1-6	CASSFSGALTTAGTGGNNSPHHF	TGTGCCAGCAGTTTCAGTGGAGCTCTCACCACCGCCGGGACAGGGGGTAATAATTCACCCCACCACTTT
-	-	TRBV3-1	TRBJ2-2	CASSQEVTNTGELFF	TGTGCCAGCAGCCAAGAGGTAACGAACACCGGGGAGCTGTTTTTT
few	-	TRBV10-3	TRBJ2-1	CAISSLGQYNEQFF	TGTGCCATCAGTTCCCTGGGACAATACAATGAGCAGTTCTTC
few	TRBD2	TRBV7-3	TRBJ2-3	CASSPLAGGFTDTQYF	TGTGCCAGCAGCCCCTTAGCGGGAGGATTCACAGATACGCAGTATTTT
-	TRBD2	TRBV7-3	TRBJ2-1	CASKGGAGSSYNEQFF	TGTGCCAGCAAGGGCGGAGCGGGAAGCTCCTACAATGAGCAGTTCTTC
-	TRBD2	TRBV7-3	TRBJ2-3	CASSLTAGVATDTQYF	TGTGCCAGCAGCTTAACGGCGGGAGTGGCCACAGATACGCAGTATTTT
few	-	TRBV12-3/TRBV12-4	TRBJ1-5	CASSIQGLNQPQHF	TGTGCCAGCAGTATACAGGGTCTCAATCAGCCCCAGCATTTT
-	TRBD1	TRBV4-1	TRBJ2-1	CASSQDGTGWEQFF	TGCGCCAGCAGCCAGGACGGGACAGGATGGGAGCAGTTCTTC
-	-	TRBV15	TRBJ2-2	CATGLNTGELFF	TGTGCCACTGGACTCAACACCGGGGAGCTGTTTTTT
few	-	TRBV3-1	TRBJ2-5	CASSQDRARKKETQYF	TGTGCCAGCAGCCAAGACAGGGCGCGGAAAAAAGAGACCCAGTACTTC
-	-	TRBV12-3/TRBV12-4	TRBJ2-7	CASSRDATYEQYF	TGTGCCAGCAGTCGGGACGCCACCTACGAGCAGTACTTC
-	-	TRBV3-1	TRBJ2-2	CASSQGVTSGELFF	TGTGCCAGCAGCCAAGGGGTGACATCCGGGGAGCTGTTTTTT
-	-	TRBV19	TRBJ2-1	CASSTSLEGYRAYEQFF	TGTGCCAGTAGTACCTCCTTGGAAGGATATAGGGCATATGAGCAGTTCTTC
few	-	TRBV5-1	TRBJ1-1	CASSSKGQNTEAFF	TGCGCCAGCAGCTCAAAGGGACAGAACACTGAAGCTTTCTTT
-	TRBD1	TRBV6-6	TRBJ1-4	CASRYQGVSDEKLFF	TGTGCCAGCAGATATCAGGGGGTCTCGGATGAAAAACTGTTTTTT
-	-	TRBV12-3/TRBV12-4	TRBJ2-1	CASSLGGRTPLDEQFF	TGTGCCAGCAGTTTGGGGGGACGGACACCGCTCGATGAGCAGTTCTTC
few	-	TRBV2	TRBJ2-1	CASRGWALALLF	TGTGCCAGCAGGGGCTGGGCCCTCGCCCTCCTCTTC
few	-	TRBV15	TRBJ1-3	CATSRGPSGNTIYF	TGTGCCACCAGCAGAGGCCCCTCTGGAAACACCATATATTTT
many	-	TRBV6-2/TRBV6-3	TRBJ2-2	CASSYRTGELFF	TGTGCCAGCAGTTACAGAACCGGGGAGCTGTTTTTT
-	-	TRBV12-5	TRBJ2-1	CASDTAGEQFF	TGTGCTAGTGACACGGCGGGGGAGCAGTTCTTC
few	-	TRBV6-1	TRBJ2-7	CASSERVSYEQYF	TGTGCCAGCAGTGAAAGGGTCAGCTACGAGCAGTACTTC
-	TRBD1	TRBV20-1	TRBJ2-5	CSAPRQGGETQYF	TGCAGTGCCCCCAGACAGGGTGGGGAGACCCAGTACTTC
many	TRBD2	TRBV25-1	TRBJ2-2	CASREAGVRTGELFF	TGTGCCAGCAGGGAAGCGGGAGTTCGAACCGGGGAGCTGTTTTTT
-	TRBD1	TRBV29-1	TRBJ2-1	CSVGDSSYNEQFF	TGCAGCGTTGGGGACAGTTCCTACAATGAGCAGTTCTTC